These 7 T cell receptor beta chains were sequenced from one sample in a study of cytomegalovirus exposure and HLA in healthy donors. With 60 Vbeta and 13 Jbeta primers, the PCR was carried out. The method was immunoSEQ multiplex PCR; TCRdb's version includes in-frame clones alone and lacks a portion of them. The table lists about 140,000 clones, around 85% of them singletons. The sequenced material came from PBMCs. All receptors come from a man aged 35-49 years in good health and CMV-seropositive.

The V call is TRBV6-4, the J call TRBJ1-2; D is ambiguous. CDR1 is MRHNA and CDR2 is SNTAGT in the germline V gene. The CDR3 extends over 12 amino acids. Deletions cut 0 bases from V and 5 bases from J, with 4 bases between. The CDR3 spells CASSDSQYGYTF. The CDR3 DNA reads as TGTGCCAGCAGTGACTCCCAGTATGGCTACACCTTC.

V usage is TRBV5-5 and J usage is TRBJ2-2; tentative D call: TRBD1 (5 bases). V shed 0 bases and J shed 4 bases, with 7 bases lying between them. Germline V gene data show CDR1 as SGHKS and CDR2 as YYEKEE (reference sequence). The CDR3 is 14 amino acids. The CDR3 is CASSLGQFTGELFF. CDR3 nucleotides: TGTGCCAGCAGCTTGGGACAGTTCACCGGGGAGCTGTTTTTT.

The gene calls are TRBV10-3 and TRBJ2-7; TRBD2 is a possible D gene (5 bases). The V gene lost 5 bases and the J gene lost 2 bases, with 10 bases spanning the gap. CDR1 and CDR2 (germline): ENHRY, SYGVKD. The CDR3 is 13 residues long. CDR3 sequence: CAISSGNPYEQYF. Written as DNA, the CDR3 is TGTGCCATCAGTTCCGGGAACCCCTACGAGCAGTACTTC.

The chain employs TRBV2 and TRBJ1-2, with 9 bases fitting TRBD1. The germline V gene has CDR1 SNHLY and CDR2 FYNNEI. The CDR3 covers 12 residues. V was pared by 6 bases and J by 6 bases, with 2 bases of the junction left unmatched. CDR3 in DNA: TGTGCCAGCAGACGGACAGGGGATGGCTACACCTTC. This codes for CASRRTGDGYTF.

This clone was counted between two and nine times. The genes are TRBV5-6 and TRBJ1-3; perhaps TRBD1 as D (6 bases). V was clipped by 4 bases and J by 0 bases, with 11 bases between them. Germline V lookup: CDR1 SGHDT, CDR2 YYEEEE. CDR3 length: 15 amino acids. CDR3 loop: CASSGGDTSGNTIYF. The CDR3 DNA follows: TGTGCCAGCAGCGGGGGGGACACCTCTGGAAACACCATATATTTT.

This chain links TRBV9 with TRBJ1-2, with D possibly matching TRBD1 (5 bases). The CDR3 extends over 13 amino acids. In germline, CDR1 is SGDLS, CDR2 YYNGEE. V was shortened by 4 bases and J by 6 bases, with 13 bases between the two germline ends. The chain's CDR3 is CASSPRGSHGYTF. In DNA, the CDR3 is TGTGCCAGCAGCCCAAGGGGCTCCCATGGCTACACCTTC.

The V gene is TRBV18, the J gene TRBJ2-6; 8 positions agree with TRBD1. Germline V gene sequence: CDR1 KGHSH, CDR2 LQKENI. V lost 5 bases to trimming and J lost 0 bases; unmatched junction nucleotides: 12. The CDR3 consists of 19 residues. The CDR3 nucleotides are TGTGCCAGCTCAATCCGGACAGGGTTTTCGCTCTCTGGGGCCAACGTCCTGACTTTC. It translates to CASSIRTGFSLSGANVLTF.